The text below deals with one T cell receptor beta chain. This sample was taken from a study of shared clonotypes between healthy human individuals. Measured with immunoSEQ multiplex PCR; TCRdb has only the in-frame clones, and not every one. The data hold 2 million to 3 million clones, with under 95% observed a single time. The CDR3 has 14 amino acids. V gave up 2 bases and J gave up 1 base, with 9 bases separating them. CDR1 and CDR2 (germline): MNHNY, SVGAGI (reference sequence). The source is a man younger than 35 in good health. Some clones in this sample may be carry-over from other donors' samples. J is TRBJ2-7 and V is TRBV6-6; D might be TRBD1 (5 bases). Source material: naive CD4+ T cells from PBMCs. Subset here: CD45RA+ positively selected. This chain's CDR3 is CASSYGAESYEQYF. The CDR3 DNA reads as TGTGCCAGCAGTTACGGGGCAGAATCCTACGAGCAGTACTTC.